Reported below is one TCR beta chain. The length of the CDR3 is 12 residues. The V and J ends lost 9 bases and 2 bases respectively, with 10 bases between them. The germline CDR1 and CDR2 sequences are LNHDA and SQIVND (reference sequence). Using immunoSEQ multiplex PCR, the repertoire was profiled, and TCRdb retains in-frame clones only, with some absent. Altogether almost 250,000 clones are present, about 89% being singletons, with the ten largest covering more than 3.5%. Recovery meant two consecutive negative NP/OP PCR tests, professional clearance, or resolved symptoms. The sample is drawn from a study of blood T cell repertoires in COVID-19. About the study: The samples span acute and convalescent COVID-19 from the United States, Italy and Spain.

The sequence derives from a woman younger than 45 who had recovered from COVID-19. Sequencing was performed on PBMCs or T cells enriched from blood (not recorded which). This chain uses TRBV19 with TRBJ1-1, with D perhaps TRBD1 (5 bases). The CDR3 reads CASQGGNTEAFF. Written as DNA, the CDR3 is TGTGCCAGCCAGGGTGGCAACACTGAAGCTTTCTTT.